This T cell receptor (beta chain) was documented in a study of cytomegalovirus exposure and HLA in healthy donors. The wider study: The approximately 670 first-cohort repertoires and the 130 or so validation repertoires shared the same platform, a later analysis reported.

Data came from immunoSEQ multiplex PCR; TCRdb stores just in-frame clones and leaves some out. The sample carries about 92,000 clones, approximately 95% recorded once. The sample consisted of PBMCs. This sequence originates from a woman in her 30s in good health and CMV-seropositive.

The CDR3 nucleotides read TGCGCCAGCAGTGACGGCGGGAGGGGCACAGATACGCAGTATTTT. Amino acids: CASSDGGRGTDTQYF. The genes are TRBV10-2 and TRBJ2-3; 9 bases are a match to TRBD2. The length of the CDR3 is 15 residues. The J segment lost 1 base and the V segment lost 3 bases, leaving 2 bases of the junction unmatched. The V gene's germline CDR1 is WSHSY and CDR2 SAAADI.